The sample holds a few counts of the clone carrying this T cell receptor beta chain. What it recognizes is unknown. The data were taken from a study of graft-versus-host responses after intestinal transplantation. Across the whole study: Anti-thymocyte globulin was used for induction in all recipients, who then took tacrolimus and steroids for approximately 3 years. Findings and caveats of the study: Declines in HvG clones occurring early post-transplant were associated with peak circulating GvH clone levels. The recipient marrow held GvH clones, and some of them showed up first in ileum or blood.

The V gene's germline CDR1 is LNHDA and CDR2 SQIVND (reference sequence). CDR3 length: 17 residues. Between the trimmed V and J ends, which lost 1 base and 5 bases, there was a span of 17 bases. Method: immunoSEQ multiplex PCR; TCRdb's copy keeps in-frame clones and lacks some. The data contain about 51,000 clones, more than 80% of them singletons. This sequence originates from a human donor who was the organ donor for an intestinal transplant. Sample: unstimulated CD4+ T cells sorted from spleen or lymph node cells, taken before transplant. The J gene is TRBJ1-4, the V gene TRBV19, with D tentatively TRBD1 (5 bases). CDR3 protein: CASSIGWVDRRNEKLFF. The CDR3 nucleotides read TGTGCCAGTAGTATAGGGTGGGTCGACAGAAGGAATGAAAAACTGTTTTTT.